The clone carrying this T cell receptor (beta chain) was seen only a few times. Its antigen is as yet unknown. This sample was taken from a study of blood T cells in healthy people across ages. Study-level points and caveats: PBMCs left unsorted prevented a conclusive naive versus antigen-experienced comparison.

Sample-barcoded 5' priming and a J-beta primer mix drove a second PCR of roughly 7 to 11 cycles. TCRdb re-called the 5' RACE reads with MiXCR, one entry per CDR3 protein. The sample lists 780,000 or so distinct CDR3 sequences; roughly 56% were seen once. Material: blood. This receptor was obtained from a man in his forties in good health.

The CDR3 protein is CSARDGGLHDWVTQYF. The CDR3 nucleotides read TGCAGTGCTAGAGATGGGGGACTACATGATTGGGTGACCCAGTACTTC. The chain uses TRBV20-1 and TRBJ2-5; TRBD2 agrees at 7 bases. The CDR3 consists of 16 residues. Germline V lookup: CDR1 DFQATT, CDR2 SNEGSKA (reference sequence). V gave up 0 bases and J gave up 7 bases; unmatched junction bases: 14.